The 31 T cell receptor beta chains presented below share a single source sample, sequenced in a study of T-cell reconstitution after alpha-beta-depleted transplantation in children. Unique molecular identifiers were used in preparing the TCRbeta library. TCRdb independently ran MiXCR on the PCR reads; one entry per CDR3 protein. Here the sample spans about 900,000 distinct CDR3 sequences, less than 30% being singletons. The source material was PBMCs, mostly from graft donor cells, sampled 360 days after TCRalphabeta/CD19-depleted stem cell transplant. The receptors stem from a boy in the first two years of life who had a stem cell transplant for SCID, so the T cells may come from the graft donor.

This chain links TRBV20-1 with TRBJ1-2, with D perhaps matching TRBD1 (5 bases). Looked up from germline, CDR1 is DFQATT and CDR2 is SNEGSKA (reference sequence). With 4 bases removed from V and 7 bases from J, the gap between germline ends came to 13 bases. CDR3 size: 12 residues. CDR3 sequence: CSATRRRGGYTF. As DNA, the CDR3 is TGCAGTGCTACTCGGAGGAGGGGTGGCTACACCTTC.

The chain uses TRBV6-2 or TRBV6-3 and TRBJ2-1; 8 bases map to TRBD1. The CDR3 has 15 amino acids. Germline V CDR1 and CDR2: MNHEY, SVGEGT. V lost 4 bases, J lost 6 bases, and 8 bases stayed unmatched. This chain's CDR3 is CASSSRGPGVNEQFF. CDR3 DNA: TGTGCCAGCAGTTCCAGGGGGCCTGGGGTCAATGAGCAGTTCTTC.

The chain uses TRBV20-1 and TRBJ2-7, with D tentatively TRBD2 (6 bases). V was clipped by 6 bases and J by 2 bases, with 14 bases between them. This CDR3 is 13 amino acids long. Looked up from germline, CDR1 is DFQATT and CDR2 is SNEGSKA (reference sequence). The CDR3 is CSASPGSPYEQYF. As DNA, the CDR3 is TGCAGTGCCTCGCCCGGGAGCCCCTACGAGCAGTACTTC.

The chain recombines TRBV7-2 with TRBJ2-4, with D unresolved. This CDR3 has 13 residues. CDR1 is SGHTA and CDR2 is FQGNSA in the germline V gene. Trimming left V 1 base short and J 9 bases short, with 10 bases between. Written as DNA, the CDR3 is TGTGCCAGCAGCTTAGGTGCAATTAGCATTCAGTACTTC. As protein: CASSLGAISIQYF.

The V call is TRBV20-1, the J call TRBJ2-2, with D perhaps TRBD1 or TRBD2 (5 bases each). The CDR3 sequence is 14 residues long. Germline V lookup: CDR1 DFQATT, CDR2 SNEGSKA (reference sequence). Trimming pared 5 bases from V and 4 bases from J, leaving 14 bases between. CDR3 coding DNA: TGCAGTGCTCGTCCCGGGACCGTCACCGGGGAGCTGTTTTTT. Translation: CSARPGTVTGELFF.

V usage is TRBV12-3 or TRBV12-4 and J usage is TRBJ2-1; 11 nucleotides align to TRBD2. The V segment lost 3 bases and the J segment 8 bases; nucleotides outside the gene matches: 6. This CDR3 spans 15 amino acids. CDR3 residues: CASSFSGGANYEQFF. The CDR3 DNA is TGTGCCAGCAGTTTTAGCGGGGGGGCCAATTATGAGCAGTTCTTC.

This sequence joins TRBV5-1 and TRBJ2-2; a weak D match, TRBD1 (5 bases). This CDR3 comprises 17 residues. The ends were cut back, 3 bases at V and 1 base at J, with 16 bases in the middle. The germline gives CDR1 SGHRS, CDR2 YFSETQ. CDR3 DNA: TGCGCCAGCAGCTCCGGCCAGATTACAGGGAACACCGGGGAGCTGTTTTTT. It encodes CASSSGQITGNTGELFF.

The genes are TRBV7-3 and TRBJ2-6, with TRBD1 as a possible D gene (6 bases). V shed 2 bases and J shed 0 bases, with 11 bases lying between them. The CDR3 length is 17 residues. Germline V gives CDR1 SGHTA, CDR2 FQGTGA. The DNA of the CDR3 is TGTGCCAGCAGCTTAGCAGGACAGAGCTCTGGGGCCAACGTCCTGACTTTC. It encodes CASSLAGQSSGANVLTF.

The V call is TRBV20-1, the J call TRBJ1-5; 8 nucleotides match TRBD1. Germline V gene sequence: CDR1 DFQATT, CDR2 SNEGSKA (reference sequence). The CDR3 runs 14 residues. The J segment lost 4 bases and the V segment lost 5 bases, leaving 7 bases of the junction unmatched. The CDR3 here is CSADPGQANQPQHF. CDR3 in DNA: TGCAGTGCTGATCCGGGACAGGCTAATCAGCCCCAGCATTTT.

This chain joins TRBV6-5 and TRBJ2-2; D is ambiguous. Germline CDR1 is MNHEY and CDR2 is SVGAGI. CDR3 length: 11 residues. The CDR3 DNA reads as TGTGCTACGCGGACCACCGGGGAGCTGTTTTTT. Protein product: CATRTTGELFF.

J is TRBJ1-5 and V is TRBV6-2 or TRBV6-3; D call uncertain. V was cut by 2 bases and J by 0 bases, with 26 bases left in between. Germline CDR1 reads MNHEY; CDR2 reads SVGEGT. This CDR3 contains 21 residues. The CDR3 nucleotides read TGTGCCAGCAGTTACAGCCGAGTAGGAGGCCGATCAATGTATAGCAATCAGCCCCAGCATTTT. Protein sequence: CASSYSRVGGRSMYSNQPQHF.

The chain carries TRBV29-1 and TRBJ2-1; 8 nucleotides line up with TRBD2. Germline loops: CDR1 SQVTM, CDR2 ANQGSEA. The CDR3 runs 13 residues. V shed 4 bases, J shed 9 bases, and the junction held 8 bases outside the gene matches. The CDR3 reads CSVVSGGHSEQFF. The CDR3 DNA is TGCAGCGTTGTATCGGGGGGGCATAGTGAGCAGTTCTTC.

The table lists this clonotype with a few counts. The chain has TRBV7-2 and TRBJ2-5, with 10 bases aligning to TRBD2. Germline CDR1 SGHTA, CDR2 FQGNSA. The J segment lost 1 base and the V segment lost 4 bases, leaving 9 bases of the junction unmatched. The CDR3 sequence is 17 residues long. This CDR3 reads CASSSPLVAGGQETQYF. The CDR3 bases are TGTGCCAGCAGCTCCCCTCTAGTAGCGGGGGGCCAAGAGACCCAGTACTTC.

This clonotype was recorded at least ten times. The gene calls are TRBV4-1 and TRBJ2-2; D uncertain. V gave up 1 base and J gave up 5 bases, with 5 bases separating them. Looked up from germline, CDR1 is MGHRA and CDR2 is YSYEKL. The CDR3 contains 13 residues. CDR3 bases: TGCGCCAGCAGCCAAGGAGGAACCGGGGAGCTGTTTTTT. Amino acid sequence: CASSQGGTGELFF.

This clonotype was seen a few times. The chain uses TRBV28 and TRBJ2-7; TRBD1 aligns across 9 bases. CDR1 and CDR2 (germline): MDHEN, SYDVKM. The J segment lost 3 bases and the V segment lost 4 bases, leaving 7 bases of the junction unmatched. This CDR3 has 15 residues. Here the CDR3 reads CASSSTGGARYEQYF. CDR3 nucleotides: TGTGCCAGCAGTTCGACAGGGGGGGCCCGCTACGAGCAGTACTTC.

The chain is built from TRBV20-1 and TRBJ2-1, with 9 bases lining up with TRBD2. Losses at the gene ends were 6 bases for V and 10 bases for J; bases not matched to a gene: 10. The germline V gene has CDR1 DFQATT and CDR2 SNEGSKA (reference sequence). The CDR3 runs to 13 residues. The CDR3 reads CSAIAGANSEQFF. CDR3 coding DNA: TGCAGTGCAATAGCGGGGGCTAATTCGGAGCAGTTCTTC.

The V call is TRBV12-3 or TRBV12-4, the J call TRBJ1-4; D not resolved. The CDR3 extends over 16 amino acids. Trimming stripped 1 base from V and 5 bases from J, with 14 bases between. The CDR3 sequence: CASSLGNGYSNEKLFF. The CDR3 bases are TGTGCCAGCAGTTTAGGCAACGGTTATTCAAATGAAAAACTGTTTTTT.

This chain uses TRBV6-5 with TRBJ1-1; TRBD1 matches 9 bases. Looked up from germline, CDR1 is MNHEY and CDR2 is SVGAGI. After removal of 8 bases from V and 3 bases from J, the junction contained 10 bases not matched to a gene. The CDR3 is made up of 15 amino acids. CDR3 in amino acids: CASCSRTGADTEAFF. CDR3 nucleotides: TGTGCCAGCTGTTCCCGGACAGGGGCCGACACTGAAGCTTTCTTT.

This chain joins TRBV5-1 and TRBJ1-2; 10 bases are shared with TRBD1. With 2 bases clipped from V and 9 bases from J, the junction kept 4 bases outside the gene matches. The CDR3 extends over 13 amino acids. The germline V gene has CDR1 SGHRS and CDR2 YFSETQ. The DNA of the CDR3 is TGCGCCAGCAGCTTCGGACAGGGGGAGCGCTACACCTTC. It yields the protein CASSFGQGERYTF.

The chain is built from TRBV5-1 and TRBJ2-7; 9 positions agree with TRBD1. Germline CDR1 reads SGHRS; CDR2 reads YFSETQ. Losses at the gene ends were 3 bases for V and 3 bases for J; bases not matched to a gene: 7. The CDR3 is made up of 15 amino acids. This chain's CDR3 is CASSSTGGPHYEQYF. DNA for the CDR3: TGCGCCAGCAGCTCAACAGGGGGCCCTCACTACGAGCAGTACTTC.

This clonotype was picked up a small number of times. V and J are TRBV7-8 and TRBJ1-2, with D perhaps TRBD1 (6 bases). V lost 0 bases, J lost 8 bases, and 19 bases lay in between. Germline lookup yields CDR1 SGHVS and CDR2 FQNEAQ. This CDR3 comprises 16 residues. CDR3: CASSLAPGRGRGGYTF. CDR3 sequence (DNA): TGTGCCAGCAGCTTAGCCCCCGGGAGGGGGAGAGGAGGCTACACCTTC.

The rearrangement joins TRBV5-1 to TRBJ2-3; 9 nucleotides agree with TRBD2. This CDR3 is built from 18 residues. Losses at the gene ends were 4 bases for V and 6 bases for J; bases not matched to a gene: 18. Germline-derived CDR1 and CDR2 are SGHRS and YFSETQ. For the CDR3, the DNA is TGCGCCAGCAGCCCGAAAGTGGGGACTAGCAATTACGTCGATACGCAGTATTTT. It specifies CASSPKVGTSNYVDTQYF.

This chain uses TRBV4-3 with TRBJ1-3, with D possibly matching TRBD1 (5 bases). CDR3 length equals 15 residues. The germline gives CDR1 LGHNA, CDR2 YSLEER. V was pared by 3 bases and J by 0 bases, with 9 bases between. CDR3 nucleotides: TGCGCCAGCAGCCACGGGGGGAGCTCTGGAAACACCATATATTTT. Amino acids: CASSHGGSSGNTIYF.

This clonotype was seen a handful of times. The rearrangement joins TRBV5-6 to TRBJ1-5; 8 positions agree with TRBD1. J gave up 4 bases and V 4 bases, and 4 bases lay outside the gene matches. Germline assignment: CDR1 SGHDT and CDR2 YYEEEE. The CDR3 is 14 amino acids. CDR3: CASSGTGFNQPQHF. CDR3 DNA: TGTGCCAGCAGCGGGACAGGATTTAATCAGCCCCAGCATTTT.

This clonotype appeared many times. The chain couples TRBV12-3 or TRBV12-4 to TRBJ2-7; unclear D gene. The CDR3 is 11 amino acids. V gave up 1 base and J gave up 6 bases, with 4 bases separating them. CDR3 sequence: CASSLGLEQYF. The CDR3 region has the DNA TGTGCCAGCAGTTTAGGTCTCGAGCAGTACTTC.

The V and J genes are TRBV3-1 and TRBJ1-1; no reliable D call. V lost 0 bases and J lost 5, with 7 bases in between. Germline CDR1 is LGHDT and CDR2 is YNNKEL (reference sequence). This CDR3 is 13 amino acids long. The CDR3 nucleotides are TGTGCCAGCAGCCAAGATCCGCGGACTGAAGCTTTCTTT. This codes for CASSQDPRTEAFF.

This chain connects TRBV4-1 to TRBJ2-3, with D unclear. V lost 1 base, J lost 4 bases, and 15 bases lay in between. This CDR3 region has 16 residues. From germline, CDR1 is MGHRA and CDR2 YSYEKL. The CDR3 region has the DNA TGCGCCAGCAGCCAAGGGCAGCCTATCCTCCCAGATACGCAGTATTTT. Translated: CASSQGQPILPDTQYF.

CDR3: CASSRKNSGANVLTF. DNA of the CDR3: TGTGCCAGCTCACGGAAAAACTCTGGGGCCAACGTCCTGACTTTC. The chain is built from TRBV18 and TRBJ2-6; D is unresolved. The germline V gene encodes CDR1 KGHSH and CDR2 LQKENI. This CDR3 region has 15 residues. V lost 4 bases and J 0 bases, leaving 7 bases between the germline ends.

The rearrangement uses TRBV20-1 and TRBJ2-7; D is unclear. Germline V gene lookup returns CDR1 DFQATT and CDR2 SNEGSKA (reference sequence). This CDR3 spans 11 amino acids. Trimming left V 2 bases short and J 2 bases short, with 4 bases between. CDR3 sequence reads: CSARRTYEQYF. The CDR3 region has the DNA TGCAGTGCTAGAAGAACCTACGAGCAGTACTTC.

This clonotype appeared a few times. The rearrangement joins TRBV25-1 to TRBJ1-2; perhaps TRBD1 as D (5 bases). The germline V gene encodes CDR1 MGHDK and CDR2 SYGVNS. The CDR3 loop spans 15 amino acids. Trimming removed 6 bases from V and 6 bases from J, with 20 bases in between. CDR3 protein: CASSIGLRGWDGYTF. For the CDR3, the DNA is TGTGCCAGCAGCATAGGTCTTAGGGGCTGGGATGGCTACACCTTC.

This rearrangement joins TRBV7-8 to TRBJ2-7, with D hard to call. This CDR3 spans 15 amino acids. V shed 0 bases and J shed 5 bases, with 14 bases lying between them. Germline assignment: CDR1 SGHVS and CDR2 FQNEAQ. The CDR3 region is CASSLAVPSGHEQYF. The CDR3 DNA is TGTGCCAGCAGCTTAGCAGTCCCCTCTGGACACGAGCAGTACTTC.